The 9 T cell receptor beta chains below come from one sample, sequenced in a study of blood T cell repertoires in COVID-19. Repertoires were generated with immunoSEQ multiplex PCR, while TCRdb's copy carries only in-frame clones and drops some. This sample yields 250,000 to 350,000 clones, of which approximately 91% are seen a single time; roughly 0.92% belongs to the top ten. The sample taken for sequencing was peripheral blood. The receptors come from a woman aged 40 to 55 who had recovered from COVID-19.

The chain couples TRBV30 to TRBJ2-7; D is possibly TRBD2 (6 bases). V lost 3 bases, J lost 6 bases, and 15 bases lay in between. This CDR3 comprises 13 residues. Germline CDR1 is GTSNPN and CDR2 is SVGIG (reference sequence). This CDR3 is CAWRASLEGEQYF. The CDR3 DNA reads as TGTGCCTGGAGGGCTTCCCTGGAGGGCGAGCAGTACTTC.

V usage is TRBV14 and J usage is TRBJ2-1; TRBD2 matches 12 bases. V lost 2 bases and J lost 5; bases outside the gene matches: 1. Germline V gene lookup returns CDR1 SGHDN and CDR2 FVKESK. This CDR3 has 15 amino acids. CDR3 nucleotides: TGTGCCAGCAGCCAACTAGCGGGAGGGCACAATGAGCAGTTCTTC. It is translated as CASSQLAGGHNEQFF.

J is TRBJ1-1 and V is TRBV7-6; 7 positions agree with TRBD1. Per the germline V gene, CDR1 is SGHVS and CDR2 is FNYEAQ. The CDR3 totals 16 residues. Unmatched junction bases numbered 9, after V lost 4 bases and J lost 1 base. The CDR3 region is CASSSRGDKGNTEAFF. The CDR3 DNA reads TGTGCCAGCAGCTCCAGGGGGGACAAGGGGAACACTGAAGCTTTCTTT. The variable domain in full, completed from reference TRBV7-6 and TRBJ1-1, reads GAGVSQSPRYKVTKRGQDVALRCDPISGHVSLYWYRQALGQGPEFLTYFNYEAQQDKSGLPNDRFSAERPEGSISTLTIQRTEQRDSAMYRCASSSRGDKGNTEAFFGQGTRLTVV.

This CDR3 is CASSESTGTGGKEQFF. CDR3 nucleotides: TGTGCCAGCAGTGAAAGTACCGGGACAGGGGGCAAAGAGCAGTTCTTC. The chain combines TRBV25-1 with TRBJ2-1, with 12 bases fitting TRBD1. The CDR3 consists of 16 residues. Looked up from germline, CDR1 is MGHDK and CDR2 is SYGVNS. Trimming took 2 bases from V and 10 from J; bases not matched to a gene: 9.

The chain recombines TRBV29-1 with TRBJ2-1; 10 bases are shared with TRBD2. Trimming removed 6 bases from V and 7 bases from J; junction bases left unmatched: 6. The CDR3 has 13 amino acids. Germline V lookup: CDR1 SQVTM, CDR2 ANQGSEA. The chain's CDR3 is CSVKREGRNEQFF. The CDR3 DNA sequence: TGCAGCGTGAAGCGGGAGGGCCGGAATGAGCAGTTCTTC.

This chain links TRBV30 with TRBJ2-7; 11 bases agree with TRBD1. This CDR3 comprises 14 residues. CDR1 GTSNPN and CDR2 SVGIG come from the germline V gene (reference sequence). With V trimmed by 4 bases and J by 2 bases, 4 bases remained unmatched. The CDR3 bases are TGTGCCTGGACCCGGACAGGGGGCGCCTACGAGCAGTACTTC. It translates to CAWTRTGGAYEQYF. The whole variable domain, filled in from reference TRBV30 and TRBJ2-7, reads SQTIHQWPATLVQPVGSPLSLECTVEGTSNPNLYWYRQAAGRGLQLLFYSVGIGQISSEVPQNLSASRPQDRQFILSSKKLLLSDSGFYLCAWTRTGGAYEQYFGPGTRLTVT.

The gene calls are TRBV2 and TRBJ2-1, with D perhaps TRBD2 (5 bases). V dropped 2 bases and J dropped 0 bases, with 11 bases sitting between them. CDR3 length: 16 residues. Germline values: CDR1 SNHLY, CDR2 FYNNEI. The DNA for the CDR3 is TGTGCCAGCAGTGAATTTAGCGCGAGCTCCTACAATGAGCAGTTCTTC. This sequence encodes CASSEFSASSYNEQFF.

The genes are TRBV11-3 and TRBJ2-5, with 9 bases matching TRBD2. The length of the CDR3 is 20 residues. Germline trimming cut 3 bases from V and 5 bases from J; bases unmatched to any gene: 22. In germline, CDR1 is SGHNT, CDR2 YENEEA. The DNA for the CDR3 is TGTGCCAGCAGCTTTCCGAACCTTATAGGTGGCGGGAGGGCCCTCGAGACCCAGTACTTC. It yields the protein CASSFPNLIGGGRALETQYF.

The chain couples TRBV6-5 to TRBJ2-3; TRBD2 matches at 8 bases. Germline CDR1 is MNHEY and CDR2 is SVGAGI. The CDR3 extends over 13 amino acids. Trimming took 10 bases from V and 8 from J; bases not matched to a gene: 11. The chain's CDR3 is CAIGGAPGSTQYF. CDR3 DNA sequence: TGTGCCATCGGGGGGGCACCGGGGTCTACGCAGTATTTT.